The T cell receptor beta chain described here comes from a study of Graves' ophthalmopathy and Graves' hyperthyroidism (dated by TCRdb to about 2018). About the study as a whole: Peripheral blood samples were taken at the time of initial diagnosis, before any treatment was given. The study used TCR beta repertoire signatures to distinguish Graves' ophthalmopathy from Graves' hyperthyroidism and to predict progression to ophthalmopathy. In total, approximately 140 blood samples were TCR-sequenced: around 42 ophthalmopathy, some 75 hyperthyroidism and some 17 hyperthyroidism-to-ophthalmopathy patients. To explore V-J signatures that separate ophthalmopathy from hyperthyroidism, a discovery set of more than 95 patients was enrolled, consisting of 43 with ophthalmopathy and roughly 60 with stable hyperthyroidism. An independent validation cohort was composed of 18 hyperthyroidism patients and about 16 patients who later progressed from hyperthyroidism to ophthalmopathy. In about six hyperthyroidism patients, the T-cell repertoires found in thyroid tissue were compared with those found in blood. Following sample collection, hyperthyroidism patients were given methimazole at a starting dose of 30 mg daily, and ophthalmopathy patients were given high-dose intravenous methylprednisolone. The roughly 94 discovery patients were randomly divided into training and test sets at a 7:3 ratio. Study-wide findings and limitations: In cross-validation, the 13-signature model distinguished ophthalmopathy from stable hyperthyroidism with just over 85% sensitivity and over 81% specificity, while in the test set the corresponding values were 80% and 75%. Most of the expanded thyroid clonotypes with a frequency above 0.001 were also detected in blood, and it was suggested that the thyroid immune response may be reflected by blood repertoires. In validation, the model predicted ophthalmopathy progression with roughly 68% sensitivity and 72.22% specificity; eleven to twelve predicted patients were CT-confirmed with GO in a median of approximately 6.2 months. Sample size was not statistically predetermined, and group allocation was not concealed from the investigators.

Concerning this clonotype: There is no known antigen for this receptor. One base away there is no much larger clone; base qualities are not given.

A patient counted as having stable hyperthyroidism if there was no progression to ophthalmopathy within 18 months of follow-up. The hyperthyroidism patients were 18 to 65 years old and newly diagnosed, with a disease duration of less than 2 months. Patients with other autoimmune diseases, uncontrolled infections, pregnancy or lactation were excluded. Diagnosis relied on clinical symptoms, serum thyroxine, TRAb, thyroid ultrasound and orbital computed tomography. PBMCs were isolated from approximately 10 ml of fresh peripheral blood by Ficoll-Paque density gradient centrifugation. Trizol reagent was used to extract the total RNA, and its quality was then checked on an Agilent 2100 Bioanalyzer. TCR beta CDR3 regions were amplified from RNA transcripts for repertoire sequencing. The first round of RT-PCR was done with HTBI primers and the Qiagen OneStep RT-PCR kit, and was followed by a second round of multiplex PCR, then size selection and purification. Libraries were sequenced on an Illumina HiSeq2000 using paired-end 100 bp reads. The source study handled its data this way. SOAPnuke was used to process the reads, throwing out any read that had adapters, had uncalled bases, had a mean Phred below 15, or lacked an exact constant-primer or identifier match. High-quality paired reads were merged with COPE v1.2.5. Each unique nucleotide sequence was treated as a clonotype, and MiTCR v1.1 was used to align the clonotypes to the IMGT TRB V, D and J references. The analysis was limited to V-J combinations with a frequency above 0.0001, which together covered 99% to 99.2% of repertoires. For each V-J combination, a TCR clonal expansion and chaos score was defined as the ratio of F50 clonal expansion to chaos observed in the TCRdist matrix. Welch's t-statistics and random forest were used to narrow the features down to about a dozen V-J combinations, which were then fed into a naive Bayes classifier. The Morisita-Horn index was used to measure how similar the thyroid and blood repertoires were. TCRdb reprocessed the public reads (quality trimming at Q25 with fastp, clone calling with MiXCR) and kept in-frame beta chains. Every distinct CDR3 protein forms one entry, paired with its most common genes and DNA. The V and J calls were determined by TCRdb, not by the authors. Counted in this sample were some 410,000 distinct CDR3 sequences; 20% to 25% of them appeared once. The ten biggest clones cover roughly 3% of the sample.

Sequences KGHDR (CDR1) and SFDVKD (CDR2) are obtained from the germline V gene. Counted from cysteine to phenylalanine, this CDR3 has 13 amino acids. Kept here is only the CDR3 DNA, which spans 39 bases and is read in frame from base 1. Trimming at the junction amounts to 2 bases on V and 1 base on J, and the germline ends lie 4 bases apart. The material sequenced was peripheral blood. The clonotype originates from a woman between 18 and 29 years old with stable Graves' hyperthyroidism. Donor details come from another sample of the same person, matched by shared clones. This chain is built from TRBV24-1 and TRBJ1-1; no D gene is confidently identified. The DNA is TGTGCCACCAGTGATTGGACGAACACTGAAGCTTTCTTT. Its amino acids are CATSDWTNTEAFF.